This T cell receptor beta chain derives from a study of breast tumors, draining lymph nodes, adjacent tissues. Breast cancer patients provided tissue from their axillary draining lymph nodes. TCRdb re-called the multiplex PCR reads with MiXCR, one entry per CDR3 protein. The sample gives 150,000 to 250,000 distinct CDR3 sequences, approximately 31% of which show up once; 4.3% is in the top ten. To note about this clonotype: What it binds is unknown.

Overall study results and limits: Tumor repertoires ranked between lymph nodes and nontumor tissue in diversity, with V and J gene preferences. Data only fit, rather than demonstrated, lymph node origin of most tumor T cells. Data fit most tumor T cells coming from lymph node, expanding in tumor. Luminal-like breast cancer showed significantly higher tumor–nontumor repertoire similarity than basal-like.

Sequences were obtained from axillary lymph node tissue. This receptor was obtained from a female donor with breast cancer. Some clones in this sample may be carry-over from other donors' samples.

In DNA, the CDR3 is TGTGCCAGCAGTTACTCAGGACTAGCGGGAGGCCCCAGCTCTGGGGCCAACGTCCTGACTTTC. This translates into CASSYSGLAGGPSSGANVLTF. The chain carries TRBV6-6 and TRBJ2-6; 14 bases fit TRBD2. Germline lookup yields CDR1 MNHNY and CDR2 SVGAGI (reference sequence). The ends lost 0 bases at V and 0 bases at J; junction bases unmatched: 7. CDR3 length equals 21 residues.